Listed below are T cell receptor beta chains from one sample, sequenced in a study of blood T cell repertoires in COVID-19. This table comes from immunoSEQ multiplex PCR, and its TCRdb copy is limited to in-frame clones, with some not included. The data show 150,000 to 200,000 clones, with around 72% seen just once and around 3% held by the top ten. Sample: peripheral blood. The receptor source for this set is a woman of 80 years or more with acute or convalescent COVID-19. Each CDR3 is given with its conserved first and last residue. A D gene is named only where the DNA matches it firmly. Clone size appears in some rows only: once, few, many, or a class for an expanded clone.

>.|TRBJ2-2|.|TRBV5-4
CASSLEPPGTGELFF
TGTGCCAGCAGCTTGGAGCCCCCGGGGACCGGGGAGCTGTTTTTT
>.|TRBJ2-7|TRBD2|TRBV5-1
CASSSGATSGFYEQYF
TGCGCCAGCAGTTCCGGCGCGACTAGCGGATTCTACGAGCAGTACTTC
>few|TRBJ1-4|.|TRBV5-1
CASAHRDLNEKLFF
TGCGCCAGCGCACACCGGGACTTAAATGAAAAACTGTTTTTT
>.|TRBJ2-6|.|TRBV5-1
CASSIPSGANVLTF
TGCGCCAGCAGCATCCCATCTGGGGCCAACGTCCTGACTTTC
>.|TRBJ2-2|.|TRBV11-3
CASSLGPPGTGELFF
TGTGCCAGCAGCTTAGGGCCACCAGGTACCGGGGAGCTGTTTTTT
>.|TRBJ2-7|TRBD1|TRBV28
CASSPIVEAQGKSYEQYF
TGTGCCAGCAGCCCTATAGTAGAGGCACAGGGGAAGTCTTACGAGCAGTACTTC
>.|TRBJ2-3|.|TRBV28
CASSFGIALGLATDTQYF
TGTGCCAGCAGTTTTGGGATAGCATTGGGACTTGCCACAGATACGCAGTATTTT
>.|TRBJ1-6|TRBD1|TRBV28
CASNTGVGTGSSPLHF
TGTGCCAGCAACACGGGGGTAGGGACAGGGAGTTCACCCCTCCACTTT
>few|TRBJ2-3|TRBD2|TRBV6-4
CASKQTSGSTDTQYF
TGTGCCAGCAAACAGACTAGCGGAAGCACAGATACGCAGTATTTT
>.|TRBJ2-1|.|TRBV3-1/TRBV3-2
CASSQSGSSYNEQFF
TGTGCCAGCAGCCAATCTGGGAGCTCCTACAATGAGCAGTTCTTC
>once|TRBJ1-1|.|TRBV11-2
CASSPWGGAPNTEAFF
TGTGCCAGCAGCCCCTGGGGGGGGGCGCCGAACACTGAAGCTTTCTTT
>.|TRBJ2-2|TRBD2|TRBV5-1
CASSLFVAGVSGELFF
TGCGCCAGCAGCTTGTTCGTGGCGGGAGTTTCCGGGGAGCTGTTTTTT
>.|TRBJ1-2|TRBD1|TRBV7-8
CASSRVPGQGAIGYGYTF
TGTGCCAGCAGCCGAGTTCCGGGACAGGGGGCAATCGGCTATGGCTACACCTTC
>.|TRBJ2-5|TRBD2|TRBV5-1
CASSPEGASGVQETQYF
TGCGCCAGCAGCCCCGAGGGGGCTAGCGGGGTGCAAGAGACCCAGTACTTC
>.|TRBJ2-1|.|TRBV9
CASSVGAGMTYNEQFF
TGTGCCAGCAGCGTAGGCGCAGGTATGACCTACAATGAGCAGTTCTTC
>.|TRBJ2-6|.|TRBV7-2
CASSPPRYSGANVLTF
TGTGCCAGCAGCCCCCCCCGCTACTCTGGGGCCAACGTCCTGACTTTC
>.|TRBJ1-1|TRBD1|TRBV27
CASRPGQGYTEAFF
TGTGCCAGCAGACCCGGACAGGGGTACACTGAAGCTTTCTTT
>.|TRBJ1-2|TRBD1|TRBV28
CASSQTGTGSGYTF
TGTGCCAGCAGCCAGACCGGGACAGGGTCTGGCTACACCTTC
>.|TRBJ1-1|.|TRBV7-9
CASSISTRHSEAFF
TGTGCCAGCAGCATATCGACCCGGCACAGTGAAGCTTTCTTT
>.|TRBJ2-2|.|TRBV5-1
CASSLGLPNTGELFF
TGCGCCAGCAGCTTAGGACTACCGAACACCGGGGAGCTGTTTTTT
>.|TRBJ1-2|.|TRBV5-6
CASSFQGSDYGYTF
TGTGCCAGCAGCTTCCAGGGGAGTGACTATGGCTACACCTTC
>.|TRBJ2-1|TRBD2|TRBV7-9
CASSPGTSGRDEQFF
TGTGCCAGCAGCCCGGGGACTAGCGGGAGGGATGAGCAGTTCTTC
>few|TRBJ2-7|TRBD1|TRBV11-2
CASSLAVTGTYEQYF
TGTGCCAGCAGCTTAGCCGTGACAGGGACCTACGAGCAGTACTTC
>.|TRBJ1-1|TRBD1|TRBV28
CASSTGGWDTEAFF
TGTGCCAGCAGTACAGGGGGCTGGGACACTGAAGCTTTCTTT
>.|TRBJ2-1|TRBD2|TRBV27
CASSLIAGSPGEQFF
TGTGCCAGCAGTCTTATAGCGGGGTCCCCTGGGGAGCAGTTCTTC
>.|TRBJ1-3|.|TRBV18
CASSTDRSGNTIYF
TGTGCCAGCTCAACAGACAGAAGTGGAAACACCATATATTTT
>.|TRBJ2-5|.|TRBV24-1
CATSFSGGETQYF
TGTGCCACCAGTTTCTCAGGGGGGGAGACCCAGTACTTC
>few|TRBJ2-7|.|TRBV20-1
CSVGRHEQYF
TGCAGCGTTGGGAGGCACGAGCAGTACTTC
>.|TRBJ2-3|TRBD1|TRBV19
CASSKQGAGTDTQYF
TGTGCCAGTAGTAAACAGGGGGCCGGCACAGATACGCAGTATTTT
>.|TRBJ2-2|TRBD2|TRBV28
CASRSGRGTGELFF
TGTGCCAGCCGTAGCGGGAGGGGGACCGGGGAGCTGTTTTTT
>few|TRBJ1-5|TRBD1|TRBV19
CASSIRGQGAKKPQHF
TGTGCCAGTAGTATTAGAGGCCAGGGGGCGAAAAAGCCCCAGCATTTT
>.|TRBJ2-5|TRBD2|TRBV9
CASSVSAGAFETQYF
TGTGCCAGCAGCGTTTCGGCGGGAGCTTTCGAGACCCAGTACTTC
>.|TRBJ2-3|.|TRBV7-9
CASSLGSAGLLDTQYF
TGTGCCAGCAGCCTTGGTTCGGCGGGACTCTTAGATACGCAGTATTTT
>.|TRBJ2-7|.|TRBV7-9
CASSGRTNDDEQYF
TGTGCCAGCAGCGGGCGGACAAACGACGACGAGCAGTACTTC
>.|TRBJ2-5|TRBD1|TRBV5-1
CASSKGTGGRGETQYF
TGCGCCAGCAGCAAGGGGACAGGAGGTCGAGGCGAGACCCAGTACTTC
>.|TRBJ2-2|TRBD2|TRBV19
CASRWEGLGAGELFF
TGTGCCAGTAGATGGGAGGGATTAGGGGCCGGGGAGCTGTTTTTT
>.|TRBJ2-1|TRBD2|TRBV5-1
CASSPEIAGPYNEQFF
TGCGCCAGCAGCCCTGAGATAGCGGGACCCTACAATGAGCAGTTCTTC
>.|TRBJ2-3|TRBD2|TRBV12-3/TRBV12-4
CASSSTSGTQYF
TGTGCCAGCAGTTCAACTAGCGGCACGCAGTATTTT
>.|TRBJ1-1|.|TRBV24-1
CATSDGGENTEAFF
TGTGCCACCAGTGATGGGGGCGAGAACACTGAAGCTTTCTTT
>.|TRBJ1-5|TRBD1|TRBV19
CASSNLGTGGRQPQHF
TGTGCCAGTAGTAATTTAGGGACAGGGGGCCGTCAGCCCCAGCATTTT
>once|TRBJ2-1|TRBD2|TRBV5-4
CASSPGLALYNEQFF
TGTGCCAGCAGTCCAGGACTAGCCCTATACAATGAGCAGTTCTTC
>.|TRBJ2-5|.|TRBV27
CASSLMGGQETQYF
TGTGCCAGCAGTTTAATGGGGGGACAAGAGACCCAGTACTTC
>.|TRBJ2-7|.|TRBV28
CASRKTGILYEQYF
TGTGCCAGCAGAAAAACCGGGATCCTGTACGAGCAGTACTTC
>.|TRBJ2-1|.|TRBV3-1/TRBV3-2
CASSQAGGAPYNEQFF
TGTGCCAGCAGCCAAGCGGGGGGCGCTCCTTACAATGAGCAGTTCTTC
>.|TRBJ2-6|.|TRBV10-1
CASSESRHSGANVLTF
TGCGCCAGCAGTGAGTCCAGGCACTCTGGGGCCAACGTCCTGACTTTC
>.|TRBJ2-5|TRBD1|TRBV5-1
CASSSGQGTQETQYF
TGCGCCAGCAGCTCAGGACAGGGAACTCAAGAGACCCAGTACTTC
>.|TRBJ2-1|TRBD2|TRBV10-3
CAISRTSGSVRNEQFF
TGTGCCATCAGCAGGACTAGCGGGAGTGTGCGGAATGAGCAGTTCTTC
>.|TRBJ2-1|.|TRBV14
CASSQVRGSFSYNEQFF
TGTGCCAGCAGCCAAGTGAGGGGGAGTTTTTCCTACAATGAGCAGTTCTTC
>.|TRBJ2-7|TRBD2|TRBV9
CASSVDPTSGLNF
TGTGCCAGCAGCGTAGACCCCACTAGCGGCTTGAACTTC
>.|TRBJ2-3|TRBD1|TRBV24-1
CATSDFNVGTDQTSTDTQYF
TGTGCCACCAGTGATTTTAACGTTGGGACAGACCAGACTAGCACAGATACGCAGTATTTT
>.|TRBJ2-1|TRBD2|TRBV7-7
CASSLEGSSGAEQFF
TGTGCCAGCAGCTTAGAGGGATCTAGCGGAGCCGAGCAGTTCTTC
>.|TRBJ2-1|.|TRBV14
CASSQDLGGTQFF
TGTGCCAGCAGCCAAGATCTGGGGGGGACACAGTTCTTC
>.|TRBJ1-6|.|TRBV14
CASSQRFLGGRSNSPLHF
TGTGCCAGCAGCCAACGATTTCTAGGGGGACGGAGTAATTCACCCCTCCACTTT